This T cell receptor beta chain is drawn from a study of blood T cells in healthy people across ages. The CDR3 contains 15 residues. Germline V CDR1 and CDR2: SEHNR, FQNEAQ (reference sequence). Concerning this clonotype: Antigen unknown.

Using a J-beta primer mix together with a sample-barcoded 5' primer, a second PCR was run for 7 to 11 cycles. TCRdb reprocessed the 5' RACE reads via MiXCR and lists one record per CDR3 protein. The sample records under 2,000,000 distinct CDR3 sequences, 49% being singletons. Isolation of PBMCs gave at least 6 million cells per sample. Whole-study findings and limits: The study lacked donor CMV status, which possibly confounded expanded clonotype changes.

Sequences were obtained from blood. The receptor was derived from a middle-aged woman in good health. The chain couples TRBV7-9 to TRBJ2-4; D might be TRBD1 or TRBD2, each matching 5 bases. The tail of the sequence fits TRBJ2-5 better, so the J call may be wrong. DNA for the CDR3: TGTGCCAGCAGCTTCCGGCAGGGACCGGGGGAGACCCAGTACTTC. It is translated as CASSFRQGPGETQYF.